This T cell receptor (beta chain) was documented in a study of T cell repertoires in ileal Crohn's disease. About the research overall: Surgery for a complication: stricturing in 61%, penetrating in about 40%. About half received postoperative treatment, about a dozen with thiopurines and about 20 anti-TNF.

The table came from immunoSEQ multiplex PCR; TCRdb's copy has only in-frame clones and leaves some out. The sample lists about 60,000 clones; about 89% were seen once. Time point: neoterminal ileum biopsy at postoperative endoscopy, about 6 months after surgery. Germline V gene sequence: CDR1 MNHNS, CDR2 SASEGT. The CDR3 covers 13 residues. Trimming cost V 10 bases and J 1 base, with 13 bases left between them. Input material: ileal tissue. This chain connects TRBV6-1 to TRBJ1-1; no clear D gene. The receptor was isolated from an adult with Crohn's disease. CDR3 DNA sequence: TGTGCCACCGTGGTGGAGTGGAACACTGAAGCTTTCTTT. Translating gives CATVVEWNTEAFF.